This is a list of T cell receptor beta chains from one sample in a study of T cell responses to AZD1222 COVID-19 vaccine. TCRdb's copy holds only in-frame clones and misses some; the assay was immunoSEQ multiplex PCR. This table has around 140,000 clones, less than 95% appearing once. This specimen consisted of peripheral blood, obtained 28 days after the second dose of the MenACWY control vaccine. Receptors were obtained from an adult who received the MenACWY meningococcal vaccine as a control. The conserved cysteine and the conserved F or W are not part of the CDR3 here. D genes are given only for firm matches.

TRBD1,TRBJ2-1,TRBV10-1,ASSATTGVNEQF
TRBD1,TRBJ2-1,TRBV18,ASSPTRLDRGHEQF
TRBD2,TRBJ2-3,TRBV7-2,ASSLAGWFSGRVKDTQY
.,TRBJ2-6,TRBV6-5,ASSLGRSGANVLT
.,TRBJ2-7,TRBV28,ASSPAGTSHYEQY
TRBD2,TRBJ2-1,TRBV10-3,AIGRGLDSNEQF
TRBD1,TRBJ2-1,TRBV2,ASTDREPEQF
.,TRBJ2-7,TRBV6-2/TRBV6-3,ASSYSSGFPYEQY
TRBD1,TRBJ2-3,TRBV10-3,AISTGGAKDTQY
.,TRBJ2-5,TRBV24-1,ATRGDAQETQY
.,TRBJ2-2,TRBV5-1,ASSLAVGATGELF
.,TRBJ2-1,TRBV24-1,ATSRDLHEQF
TRBD1,TRBJ1-4,TRBV27,ASKTFGTGVEKLF
.,TRBJ2-1,TRBV19,ASRGAYNEQF
.,TRBJ1-2,TRBV19,ASSISTSYGYT
.,TRBJ2-5,TRBV7-8,ASSRGVYQETQY
TRBD2,TRBJ2-1,TRBV7-7,ASSPTSGSTHEQF
.,TRBJ2-1,TRBV6-5,ASGGGTEQF
TRBD1,TRBJ1-4,TRBV9,ASSVRGGAGEKLF
.,TRBJ2-2,TRBV6-6,AAQAGPANTGELF
TRBD1,TRBJ1-4,TRBV28,ASSGAGTGPEKLF
.,TRBJ1-6,TRBV5-6,ASSAGRFYNSPLH
.,TRBJ2-1,TRBV20-1,SAGNWNEQF
.,TRBJ1-4,TRBV18,ASSPQADSNEQLF
.,TRBJ2-5,TRBV7-2,ASSLAGLQETQY
.,TRBJ1-6,TRBV3-1/TRBV3-2,ASSHTNSPLH
.,TRBJ1-6,TRBV18,ASSPVFGVDNSPLH
TRBD1,TRBJ2-7,TRBV7-6,ASSLGGTVSEQY
TRBD2,TRBJ2-1,TRBV7-2,ASSGRTSGDRF
TRBD1,TRBJ2-1,TRBV18,ASSPNSGQGYNEQF
TRBD1,TRBJ2-3,TRBV9,ASSVSTGQGADTQY
.,TRBJ2-1,TRBV7-3,ASSPSLSGTDEQF
.,TRBJ2-5,TRBV6-1,ASSERVRGRRLSETQY
.,TRBJ1-2,TRBV9,ASSRSTGPLDYGYT
.,TRBJ2-1,TRBV18,ASSPDHLGQF
TRBD1,TRBJ1-6,TRBV23-1,ASSPRTGRCRGSPLH
.,TRBJ2-2,TRBV10-3,AISRTGELF
TRBD2,TRBJ2-2,TRBV19,ASSFRHGRGAGELF
.,TRBJ1-1,TRBV12-5,ASGFQGPDTEAF
.,TRBJ2-7,TRBV11-3,ASSPGPGASYEQY